The next 20 T cell receptor beta chains were all read from a single sample in a study of blood T cell repertoires in COVID-19. Only in-frame clones appear in the TCRdb table, and some are missing; sequencing was by immunoSEQ multiplex PCR. Among more than 200,000 clones listed, about 80% were seen once. The sequencing sample was made of peripheral blood. These receptors were collected from a man aged 50-60 years with active or convalescent COVID-19.

The chain employs TRBV19 and TRBJ2-3, with 10 bases aligning to TRBD2. This CDR3 has 15 amino acids. From germline, CDR1 is LNHDA and CDR2 SQIVND (reference sequence). V was pared by 7 bases and J by 4 bases, with 8 bases of the junction left unmatched. The DNA of the CDR3 is TGTGCCAGTACTCCCGGGACTAGCGTGGCAGATACGCAGTATTTT. Residues: CASTPGTSVADTQYF.

This chain links TRBV6-5 with TRBJ1-1, with D perhaps TRBD1 (6 bases). The V and J ends lost 10 bases and 2 bases respectively, with 14 bases between them. This CDR3 has 13 amino acids. The germline gives CDR1 MNHEY, CDR2 SVGAGI. The CDR3 nucleotides read TGTGCCACCTTGGACAGTCTCAACACTGAAGCTTTCTTT. Translating it yields CATLDSLNTEAFF.

The chain couples TRBV29-1 to TRBJ1-3, with D uncertain. Germline loops: CDR1 SQVTM, CDR2 ANQGSEA. Trimming shortened V by 5 bases and J by 1 base, and 9 bases separated the two germline ends. This CDR3 spans 13 amino acids. DNA for the CDR3: TGCAGCGTTAGGACTTCGTCTGGAAACACCATATATTTT. Translation gives CSVRTSSGNTIYF.

The chain uses TRBV18 and TRBJ1-2; possibly TRBD1 for D (6 bases). The V and J ends lost 6 bases and 4 bases respectively, with 18 bases between them. The length of the CDR3 is 15 residues. Germline V gene lookup returns CDR1 KGHSH and CDR2 LQKENI. The CDR3 DNA is TGTGCCAGCTCCCCAAATTCTGGACAGATCTATGGCTACACCTTC. It yields the protein CASSPNSGQIYGYTF. The full variable domain, completed using reference TRBV18 and TRBJ1-2, is NAGVMQNPRHLVRRRGQEARLRCSPMKGHSHVYWYRQLPEEGLKFMVYLQKENIIDESGMPKERFSAEFPKEGPSILRIQQVVRGDSAAYFCASSPNSGQIYGYTFGSGTRLTVV.

The chain carries TRBV28 and TRBJ1-2; TRBD1 is a possible D gene (5 bases). The germline V gene encodes CDR1 MDHEN and CDR2 SYDVKM. The CDR3 has 15 amino acids. V gave up 4 bases and J gave up 8 bases, with 20 bases separating them. The CDR3 here is CASSWARDLPKGYTF. The CDR3, as DNA: TGTGCCAGCAGTTGGGCGCGGGACTTACCGAAAGGCTACACCTTC.

The chain carries TRBV3-1 (or the pseudogene TRBV3-2) and TRBJ1-4; 8 positions match TRBD1. Germline CDR1 reads LGHDT; CDR2 reads YNNKEL (reference sequence). The V gene end was trimmed by 5 bases and the J gene end by 3 bases; junction bases not matched to a gene: 14. The CDR3 is made up of 18 amino acids. The CDR3 nucleotides read TGTGCCAGCAGCACATGGCGAGGACAGGGTTTGGCTAATGAAAAACTGTTTTTT. This encodes CASSTWRGQGLANEKLFF.

The V gene is TRBV6-5, the J gene TRBJ1-6; D perhaps matches TRBD1 (6 bases). V lost 7 bases and J 5 bases, leaving 9 bases between the germline ends. The CDR3 contains 13 residues. Germline CDR1 and CDR2: MNHEY and SVGAGI. The CDR3 DNA reads as TGTGCCAGCACAGGGGTCCATAATTCACCCCTCCACTTT. Its protein is CASTGVHNSPLHF.

On this clone itself: No DNA is shown, since the ends of the CDR3 on it are uncertain; the CDR3 is the one TCRdb lists. The chain employs TRBV12-1 and TRBJ2-1; the D call of TRBD1 is as the table states it, not checked on the DNA. TRBV12-1 is shown as a pseudogene. Counting both end residues, the CDR3 totals 15 amino acids. CDR3 protein: CASSFAPGIRNEQFF.

The V and J genes are TRBV5-6 and TRBJ2-7, with a possible D match to TRBD2 (6 bases). The CDR3 sequence is 15 residues long. In germline, CDR1 is SGHDT, CDR2 YYEEEE. Deletions cut 4 bases from V and 6 bases from J, with 20 bases between. The CDR3 loop is CASSGGPTYKGEQYF. The CDR3 DNA reads TGTGCCAGCAGCGGAGGGCCCACCTACAAAGGCGAGCAGTACTTC.

The chain is built from TRBV6-2 or TRBV6-3 and TRBJ1-2; D possibly corresponds to TRBD1 (5 bases). Germline V gene lookup returns CDR1 MNHEY and CDR2 SVGEGT. CDR3 length equals 13 residues. V was trimmed by 6 bases and J by 2 bases, leaving 10 bases between them. CDR3 residues: CASSKQENYGYTF. DNA of the CDR3: TGTGCCAGCAGCAAACAGGAAAACTATGGCTACACCTTC.

The chain employs TRBV5-6 and TRBJ1-1, with no clear D. V was pared by 5 bases and J by 1 base, with 12 bases between. The germline V gene encodes CDR1 SGHDT and CDR2 YYEEEE. The CDR3 has 14 amino acids. The CDR3 coding sequence is TGTGCCAGCAGAGGAGATAGAGGGAACACTGAAGCTTTCTTT. It codes for CASRGDRGNTEAFF.

The chain carries TRBV3-1 (or the pseudogene TRBV3-2) and TRBJ2-7; possibly TRBD2 for D (5 bases). Germline lookup yields CDR1 LGHDT and CDR2 YNNKEL (reference sequence). V was shortened by 3 bases and J by 5 bases, with 11 bases between the two germline ends. This CDR3 has 13 residues. The CDR3 region has the DNA TGTGCCAGCAGCCATCTAGCCGGCGACGAGCAGTACTTC. Encoded protein: CASSHLAGDEQYF.

The chain joins TRBV5-1 to TRBJ2-7; D is uncertain. The CDR3 length is 13 residues. Trimming left V 5 bases short and J 6 bases short, with 15 bases between. Germline assignment: CDR1 SGHRS and CDR2 YFSETQ. CDR3 DNA sequence: TGCGCCAGCAGATCCCGAGTACTCGCCGAGCAGTACTTC. It specifies CASRSRVLAEQYF.

J is TRBJ2-7 and V is TRBV5-5; TRBD2 might be the D (6 bases). Germline CDR1 is SGHKS and CDR2 is YYEKEE (reference sequence). The V end lost 5 bases, the J end lost 1 base, and 13 bases lay between the germline ends. This CDR3 has 14 residues. DNA for the CDR3: TGTGCCAGCAGTCTGGGGAGCGGGTCCTACGAGCAGTACTTC. It yields the protein CASSLGSGSYEQYF.

This clone was detected only once. The chain recombines TRBV6-6 with TRBJ1-1; a possible D gene is TRBD1 (5 bases). The germline V and J ends were trimmed by 2 bases and 4 bases, with 14 bases remaining between them. The CDR3 has 15 residues. Germline loops: CDR1 MNHNY, CDR2 SVGAGI (reference sequence). CDR3 sequence (DNA): TGTGCCAGCAGTTACGGGGCGATTTCGGGCACTGAAGCTTTCTTT. It translates to CASSYGAISGTEAFF.

This chain connects TRBV15 to TRBJ2-5, with TRBD1 as a possible D gene (5 bases). CDR1 LNHNV and CDR2 YYDKDF come from the germline V gene (reference sequence). This CDR3 has 13 residues. V lost 1 base, J lost 3 bases, and 6 bases lay in between. The CDR3 bases are TGTGCCACCAGCAGAGGACAGAAAGAGACCCAGTACTTC. This translates into CATSRGQKETQYF.

This rearrangement joins TRBV5-1 to TRBJ2-5; the match to TRBD2 covers 9 bases. The germline V gene has CDR1 SGHRS and CDR2 YFSETQ. Trimming removed 4 bases from V and 0 bases from J; junction bases left unmatched: 7. The CDR3 is 16 residues long. The CDR3: CASSPRVAGDQETQYF. In nucleotides, the CDR3 is TGCGCCAGCAGCCCCCGGGTAGCGGGGGACCAAGAGACCCAGTACTTC.

The rearrangement uses TRBV6-1 and TRBJ1-5; maybe TRBD1 (5 bases). The germline V and J ends were trimmed by 3 bases and 7 bases, with 10 bases remaining between them. This CDR3 comprises 13 residues. CDR1 MNHNS and CDR2 SASEGT come from the germline V gene. The CDR3: CASSDRVQQPQHF. As DNA, the CDR3 is TGTGCCAGCAGTGACAGGGTACAACAGCCCCAGCATTTT.

A single count supports this clone. Written as DNA, the CDR3 is TGCGCCAGCGGGCCCCCGGGGGGGCCTAATGAGCAGTTCTTC. It translates to CASGPPGGPNEQFF. This chain joins TRBV4-1 and TRBJ2-1; 8 nucleotides agree with TRBD2. The junction had 10 bases not matched to a gene; V was cut back by 8 bases and J by 7 bases. Germline CDR1 MGHRA, CDR2 YSYEKL. The CDR3 loop spans 14 amino acids.

The chain uses TRBV9 and TRBJ1-2, with TRBD1 identical over 7 bases. Germline trimming cut 7 bases from V and 5 bases from J; bases unmatched to any gene: 14. This CDR3 spans 15 amino acids. The germline V gene encodes CDR1 SGDLS and CDR2 YYNGEE. The CDR3 protein is CASSPGTANRYGYTF. For the CDR3, the DNA is TGTGCCAGCTCCCCTGGGACAGCTAATAGGTATGGCTACACCTTC. The variable domain in full, completed from reference TRBV9 and TRBJ1-2, reads DSGVTQTPKHLITATGQRVTLRCSPRSGDLSVYWYQQSLDQGLQFLIQYYNGEERAKGNILERFSAQQFPDLHSELNLSSLELGDSALYFCASSPGTANRYGYTFGSGTRLTVV.